The 21 T cell receptor beta chains below all came from one sample that was sequenced in a study of CD8+CD57+ T cells in acquired aplastic anemia. Profiles of TCR beta VDJ and CDR3 were generated from a genomic DNA template. MiXCR was run by TCRdb on the reads, yielding one entry per CDR3 protein. The sample lists 350,000 to 450,000 distinct CDR3 sequences; 65% to 80% were seen once. What was sequenced was sorted CD4+, CD8+, or CD8+CD57+ T cells (not recorded which) from PBMCs. Source of these receptors: a human donor in good health, serving as a control.

On this clonotype: One end of the junction is discordant with germline, which a read error may explain. Here the CDR3 reads CASSQGTGSSYEQYF. CDR3 DNA sequence: TGCGCCAGCAGCCAAGGGACTGGCAGCTCCTACGAGCAGTACTTC. The chain recombines TRBV7-2 with TRBJ2-7; possibly TRBD2 for D (6 bases). The V gene's germline CDR1 is SGHTA and CDR2 FQGNSA. The CDR3 is 15 amino acids. Supplemented by reference TRBV7-2 and TRBJ2-7, the full variable domain reads GAGVSQSPSNKVTEKGKDVELRCDPISGHTALYWYRQSLGQGLEFLIYFQGNSAPDKSGLPSDRFSAERTGGSVSTLTIQRTQQEDSAVYLCASSQGTGSSYEQYFGPGTRLTVT.

The table lists this clonotype with a count of one. The chain recombines TRBV9 with TRBJ1-6; 9 bases map to TRBD1. V was pared by 4 bases and J by 18 bases, with 14 bases of the junction left unmatched. Germline CDR1 and CDR2: SGDLS and YYNGEE. The CDR3 spans 14 residues. The CDR3 region has the DNA TGTGCCAGCAGCCTCGGCGGACAGGGGTTGTCGTACCACTTT. Translated, it gives CASSLGGQGLSYHF.

The chain couples TRBV7-2 to TRBJ2-7; D not resolved. V was shortened by 1 base and J by 7 bases, with 14 bases between the two germline ends. The CDR3 extends over 14 amino acids. Per germline, CDR1 SGHTA and CDR2 FQGNSA. The CDR3 region is CASSLVRNTGEQYF. The DNA for the CDR3 is TGTGCCAGCAGCTTAGTCCGGAACACCGGGGAGCAGTACTTC.

This clonotype was seen a few times. The rearrangement links TRBV2 to TRBJ1-5; D is unclear. V was cut by 4 bases and J by 8 bases, with 12 bases left in between. Germline V CDR1 and CDR2: SNHLY, FYNNEI. This CDR3 contains 13 residues. CDR3 protein: CASSANLVEPQHF. The CDR3, as DNA: TGTGCCAGCAGTGCTAACCTGGTAGAGCCCCAGCATTTT.

To note about this clonotype: The CDR3 end shows no conserved phenylalanine or tryptophan, and so a read error is likely. The DNA is omitted, as the CDR3 cannot be located on it reliably, and the CDR3 follows TCRdb's listing. The chain employs TRBV2 and TRBJ2-5; the table calls TRBD2, which could not be checked here. Germline V gene sequence: CDR1 SNHLY, CDR2 FYNNEI. The CDR3 length is 16 residues, termini included. CDR3 sequence: CACSRQGGITGELFFV.

This clonotype was seen a handful of times. The chain couples TRBV11-1 to TRBJ2-1; TRBD1 is a possible D gene (5 bases). This CDR3 spans 16 amino acids. The V gene's germline CDR1 is SGHAT and CDR2 FQDESV (reference sequence). V gave up 5 bases and J gave up 0 bases, with 14 bases separating them. The CDR3 DNA is TGTGCCAGCAGCACACAGACAGCTAGCTCCTACAATGAGCAGTTCTTC. This codes for CASSTQTASSYNEQFF.

The CDR3 DNA reads as TGTGCCAGCACATCACAGACAGGGAAAGGGGATGGCTACACCTTC. Its protein product is CASTSQTGKGDGYTF. The chain couples TRBV12-3 or TRBV12-4 to TRBJ1-2; 7 bases are shared with TRBD1. CDR3 size: 15 residues. Trimming cost V 7 bases and J 6 bases; bases outside gene matches: 14.

Details on this clonotype: Its ends do not fully match the called genes, so a read error is possible. V gene TRBV7-9 combines with J gene TRBJ1-2; a weak D match, TRBD1 (6 bases). The CDR3 is made up of 14 amino acids. In germline, CDR1 is SEHNR, CDR2 FQNEAQ (reference sequence). CDR3 sequence reads: CASSLATGGQRYNF. CDR3 DNA sequence: TGTGCCAGCAGCTTAGCTACGGGGGGGCAACGTTACAACTTC. Full variable domain (outside the CDR3, taken from reference TRBV7-9 and TRBJ1-2): DTGVSQNPRHKITKRGQNVTFRCDPISEHNRLYWYRQTLGQGPEFLTYFQNEAQLEKSRLLSDRFSAERPKGSFSTLEIQRTEQGDSAMYLCASSLATGGQRYNFGSGTRLTVV.

This chain links TRBV7-6 with TRBJ2-1; D remains ambiguous. Germline CDR1 is SGHVS and CDR2 is FNYEAQ. Trimming stripped 1 base from V and 9 bases from J, with 16 bases between. The CDR3 consists of 15 residues. CDR3 residues: CASSLGAVGTAEQFF. The DNA for the CDR3 is TGTGCCAGCAGCTTAGGAGCCGTCGGTACTGCTGAGCAGTTCTTC.

V is TRBV7-2 and J is TRBJ1-2, with TRBD1 as a possible D gene (6 bases). This CDR3 is built from 15 residues. CDR1 and CDR2 (germline): SGHTA, FQGNSA. V lost 5 bases and J lost 14, with 27 bases in between. This CDR3 reads CASSNAQGPNEKQTF. The CDR3 DNA sequence: TGTGCCAGCAGCAACGCACAGGGACCCAATGAAAAACAGACCTTC. Variable domain in full (rest from reference TRBV7-2 and TRBJ1-2): GAGVSQSPSNKVTEKGKDVELRCDPISGHTALYWYRQSLGQGLEFLIYFQGNSAPDKSGLPSDRFSAERTGGSVSTLTIQRTQQEDSAVYLCASSNAQGPNEKQTFGSGTRLTVV.

This rearrangement joins TRBV24-1 to TRBJ2-1; D may be TRBD1 (6 bases). The CDR3 is 14 amino acids. The V end lost 2 bases, the J end lost 9 bases, and 13 bases lay between the germline ends. Per germline, CDR1 KGHDR and CDR2 SFDVKD. CDR3 residues: CATSDSSPRGEQFF. CDR3 DNA sequence: TGTGCCACCAGTGATTCGTCCCCCAGGGGTGAGCAGTTCTTC.

This clonotype was recorded many times. The gene calls are TRBV5-1 and TRBJ2-2, with TRBD1 as a possible D gene (5 bases). CDR1 is SGHRS, CDR2 YFSETQ, per germline. CDR3 length: 15 amino acids. The V gene lost 1 base and the J gene lost 6 bases, with 13 bases spanning the gap. The CDR3 loop reads CASSLRQGGAGELFF. In DNA form, the CDR3 reads TGCGCCAGCAGCTTGCGGCAGGGCGGCGCCGGGGAGCTGTTTTTT.

This clonotype appeared many times. This chain uses TRBV19 with TRBJ2-7; no firm D call. V was trimmed by 5 bases and J by 5 bases, leaving 16 bases between them. CDR1 is LNHDA and CDR2 is SQIVND in the germline V gene (reference sequence). This CDR3 comprises 14 residues. The CDR3 DNA is TGTGCCAGTAGTCCCGTCAGGTCCGCGAACGAGCAGTACTTC. It translates to CASSPVRSANEQYF.

V is TRBV25-1 and J is TRBJ1-6, with D hard to call. This CDR3 has 15 amino acids. Trimming removed 2 bases at V and 10 bases at J, with 15 bases between. Germline CDR1 is MGHDK and CDR2 is SYGVNS. The CDR3 nucleotides are TGTGCCAGCAGTGAAGGCAGCTCGGGAAGATCACCCCTCCACTTT. This translates into CASSEGSSGRSPLHF. The full variable domain, completed using reference TRBV25-1 and TRBJ1-6, is EADIYQTPRYLVIGTGKKITLECSQTMGHDKMYWYQQDPGMELHLIHYSYGVNSTEKGDLSSESTVSRIRTEHFPLTLESARPSHTSQYLCASSEGSSGRSPLHFGNGTRLTVT.

The rearrangement uses TRBV24-1 and TRBJ1-2; TRBD1 aligns across 8 bases. Germline trimming cut 4 bases from V and 6 bases from J; bases unmatched to any gene: 6. CDR3 size: 14 residues. CDR1 and CDR2 from the germline V gene are KGHDR and SFDVKD. CDR3 sequence: CATSETGVPDGYTF. In DNA form, the CDR3 reads TGTGCCACCAGTGAGACAGGGGTACCCGATGGCTACACCTTC.

About this clonotype: Likely a read error: the CDR3 ends without its conserved phenylalanine or tryptophan. The DNA is left out, because the CDR3 cannot be placed on it with certainty; the CDR3 is given as TCRdb lists it. The rearrangement uses TRBV19 and TRBJ2-2; the table's TRBD2 call for D was not verified on the DNA. Counting both end residues, the CDR3 totals 15 amino acids. Germline-derived CDR1 and CDR2 are LNHDA and SQIVND (reference sequence). The CDR3: CASSSQGGQPQHFGD.

This clonotype was seen repeatedly, ten times or more. The CDR3 spells CSAPRDPQETQYF. CDR3 bases: TGCAGTGCCCCTCGGGACCCACAAGAGACCCAGTACTTC. This rearrangement joins TRBV20-1 to TRBJ2-5; either TRBD1 or TRBD2 may fit D (5 bases each). This CDR3 is 13 amino acids long. Looked up from germline, CDR1 is DFQATT and CDR2 is SNEGSKA (reference sequence). V lost 6 bases to trimming and J lost 2 bases, with 13 bases between them.

This clonotype occurred once. V gene TRBV7-8 combines with J gene TRBJ1-6, with TRBD1 as a possible D gene (6 bases). The length of the CDR3 is 17 residues. V was pared by 5 bases and J by 9 bases, with 23 bases between. Germline-derived CDR1 and CDR2 are SGHVS and FQNEAQ. The CDR3 is CASSQASGGTDGSPLHF. In nucleotides, the CDR3 is TGTGCCAGCAGCCAAGCCTCGGGGGGCACGGATGGTTCACCCCTCCACTTT.

The rearrangement links TRBV5-1 to TRBJ1-3; no clear D gene. Trimming cost V 4 bases and J 3 bases, with 14 bases left between them. The length of the CDR3 is 15 residues. In germline, CDR1 is SGHRS, CDR2 YFSETQ. The CDR3 spells CASSVGGGSGNTIYF. CDR3 coding DNA: TGCGCCAGCAGCGTCGGTGGAGGGAGTGGAAACACCATATATTTT.

The J gene is TRBJ2-2, the V gene TRBV11-2; unclear D gene. CDR1 and CDR2 from the germline V gene are SGHAT and FQNNGV. Trimming removed 4 bases from V and 6 bases from J, with 9 bases in between. The CDR3 runs to 13 residues. The CDR3 loop reads CASSSHGPGELFF. Written as DNA, the CDR3 is TGTGCCAGCAGCTCTCACGGTCCCGGGGAGCTGTTTTTT.

This clonotype occurred many times. This chain uses TRBV6-2 or TRBV6-3 with TRBJ1-1; 7 nucleotides line up with TRBD1. V shed 11 bases, J shed 3 bases, and the junction held 3 bases outside the gene matches. The CDR3 loop spans 11 amino acids. Germline CDR1 MNHEY, CDR2 SVGEGT. The CDR3 region is CAVGQYTEAFF. In nucleotides, the CDR3 is TGTGCCGTGGGACAGTACACTGAAGCTTTCTTT.